Listed below are T cell receptor beta chains from one sample, sequenced in a study of regulatory T cells. Sequencing used immunoSEQ multiplex PCR; TCRdb keeps in-frame clones, though not all of them. The sample contains under 45,000 clones, around 91% of which appear only once. Material for sequencing was conventional CD4+ T cells sorted from blood. These receptors came from a person aged 18-29 years with CD3G deficiency. Each CDR3 is given with its conserved first and last residue. The D gene is left open where the match is weak. Size values are once, few and many counts, or a class for expanded clones, and some rows have none.

abundance: -; v_gene: TRBV19; d_gene: -; CDR3aa: CASSIGGYSNQPQHF
abundance: -; v_gene: TRBV7-3; d_gene: TRBD1; CDR3aa: CASSLARQGGSNQPQHF
abundance: -; v_gene: TRBV19; d_gene: TRBD2; CDR3aa: CASSSGLAGGEDTQYF
abundance: -; v_gene: TRBV6-1; d_gene: -; CDR3aa: CASRQGWGIYNEQFF
abundance: -; v_gene: TRBV6-6; d_gene: -; CDR3aa: CASSYRRDENIQYF
abundance: -; v_gene: TRBV7-2; d_gene: -; CDR3aa: CASRHNTGEQFF
abundance: -; v_gene: TRBV28; d_gene: TRBD1; CDR3aa: CASSPEVGTGPYEQYF
abundance: -; v_gene: TRBV30; d_gene: -; CDR3aa: CAWSYGSTDTQYF
abundance: few; v_gene: TRBV28; d_gene: -; CDR3aa: CASSPVGGGYDGYTF
abundance: once; v_gene: TRBV28; d_gene: -; CDR3aa: CASSLSGTGELFF
abundance: -; v_gene: TRBV30; d_gene: -; CDR3aa: CAWSVLRGSTGELFF
abundance: -; v_gene: TRBV7-2; d_gene: TRBD1; CDR3aa: CASSFRQGGSPLHF
abundance: -; v_gene: TRBV5-1; d_gene: -; CDR3aa: CASSLGMNTEAFF
abundance: -; v_gene: TRBV6-1; d_gene: -; CDR3aa: CASSSHRERYYEQYF
abundance: -; v_gene: TRBV6-6; d_gene: TRBD1; CDR3aa: CASSSALQGTPREQYF
abundance: -; v_gene: TRBV5-1; d_gene: -; CDR3aa: CASRERDTQYF
abundance: -; v_gene: TRBV23-1; d_gene: -; CDR3aa: CASSGGLPSSGNTIYF
abundance: few; v_gene: TRBV6-1; d_gene: -; CDR3aa: CASSGGSVGKNEQYF
abundance: once; v_gene: TRBV28; d_gene: -; CDR3aa: CASSRLSGANVLTF
abundance: once; v_gene: TRBV4-1; d_gene: -; CDR3aa: CASSQALVRTDTQYF
abundance: -; v_gene: TRBV7-8; d_gene: -; CDR3aa: CASSLVSRADTQYF
abundance: -; v_gene: TRBV6-1; d_gene: TRBD1; CDR3aa: CASKTDRAGYEQYF
abundance: few; v_gene: TRBV7-8; d_gene: TRBD2; CDR3aa: CASSPLTSGLYEQYF
abundance: -; v_gene: TRBV10-3; d_gene: -; CDR3aa: CAIGSGTTGELFF
abundance: -; v_gene: TRBV5-1; d_gene: -; CDR3aa: CASSPSGANVLTF
abundance: -; v_gene: TRBV7-9; d_gene: -; CDR3aa: CAAAVTGFSGANVLTF
abundance: -; v_gene: TRBV5-1; d_gene: -; CDR3aa: CASSASLSTDTQYF
abundance: -; v_gene: TRBV27; d_gene: -; CDR3aa: CASSKRGDTQYF
abundance: few; v_gene: TRBV5-1; d_gene: TRBD2; CDR3aa: CASSWGGGREQYF
abundance: -; v_gene: TRBV7-9; d_gene: TRBD2; CDR3aa: CASSLGTVPGLGGDNEQFF
abundance: -; v_gene: TRBV19; d_gene: -; CDR3aa: CASSERWAASTDTQYF